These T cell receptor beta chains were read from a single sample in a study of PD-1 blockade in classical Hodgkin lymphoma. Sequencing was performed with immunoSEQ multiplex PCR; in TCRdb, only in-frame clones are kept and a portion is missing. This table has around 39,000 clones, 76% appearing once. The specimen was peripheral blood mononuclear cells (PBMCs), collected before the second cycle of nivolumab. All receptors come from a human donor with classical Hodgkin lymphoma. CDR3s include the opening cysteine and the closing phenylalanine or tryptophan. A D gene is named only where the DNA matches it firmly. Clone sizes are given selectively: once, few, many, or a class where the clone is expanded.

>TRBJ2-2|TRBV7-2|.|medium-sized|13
CASSFPTGGELFF
TGTGCCAGCAGCTTCCCGACCGGGGGGGAGCTGTTTTTT
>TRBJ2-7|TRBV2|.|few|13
CASSGGHAYEQYF
TGTGCCAGCAGTGGGGGTCATGCCTACGAGCAGTACTTC
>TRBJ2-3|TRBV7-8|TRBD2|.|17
CASSPMPAGGGTDTQYF
TGTGCCAGCAGCCCCATGCCAGCGGGGGGTGGCACAGATACGCAGTATTTT
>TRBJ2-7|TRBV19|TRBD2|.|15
CASSMPLAGGREQYF
TGTGCCAGTAGTATGCCCCTAGCGGGGGGTCGCGAGCAGTACTTC
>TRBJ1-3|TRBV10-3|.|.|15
CAISEGSKSGNTIYF
TGTGCCATCTCGGAAGGCAGTAAGTCTGGAAACACCATATATTTT
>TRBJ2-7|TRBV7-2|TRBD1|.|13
CASSWGQGSEQYF
TGTGCCAGCAGCTGGGGACAGGGTAGCGAGCAGTACTTC
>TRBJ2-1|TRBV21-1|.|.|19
CASSKVPSGGPSSYNEQFF
TGTGCCAGCAGCAAAGTTCCTAGCGGGGGGCCGAGCTCCTACAATGAGCAGTTCTTC
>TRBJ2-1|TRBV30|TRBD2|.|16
CAWSASLAGPGSEQFF
TGTGCCTGGAGTGCATCCTTAGCGGGGCCCGGGAGTGAGCAGTTCTTC
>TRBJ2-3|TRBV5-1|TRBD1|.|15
CASSIDRGGTDTQYF
TGCGCCAGCAGCATAGACAGGGGCGGGACAGATACGCAGTATTTT
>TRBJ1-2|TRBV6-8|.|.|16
CASSTHRRSKTYGYTF
TGTGCCAGCAGTACACACAGACGCTCAAAGACCTATGGCTACACCTTC
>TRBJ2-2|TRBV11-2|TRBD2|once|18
CASSLRRLAVLNTGELFF
TGTGCCAGCAGCTTAAGGAGACTAGCGGTCCTTAACACCGGGGAGCTGTTTTTT
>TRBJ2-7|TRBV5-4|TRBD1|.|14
CASSPDRGSYEQYF
TGTGCCAGCAGCCCCGACAGGGGATCCTACGAGCAGTACTTC
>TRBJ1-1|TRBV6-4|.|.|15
CASSDSRGRNTEAFF
TGTGCCAGCAGTGACTCGCGGGGTCGCAACACTGAAGCTTTCTTT
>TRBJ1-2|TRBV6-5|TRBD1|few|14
CASSESGTDYGYTF
TGTGCCAGCAGTGAATCCGGGACAGACTATGGCTACACCTTC
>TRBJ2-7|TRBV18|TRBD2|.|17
CASSTLAGGAFSYEQYF
TGTGCCAGCTCTACTCTAGCGGGGGGCGCGTTCTCCTACGAGCAGTACTTC
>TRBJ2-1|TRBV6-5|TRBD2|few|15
CASSQGLAGGYEQFF
TGTGCCAGCAGCCAGGGACTAGCGGGGGGGTATGAGCAGTTCTTC
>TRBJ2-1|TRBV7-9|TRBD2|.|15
CASSSGLAGVVRQFF
TGTGCCAGCAGCTCGGGACTAGCGGGGGTGGTGAGGCAGTTCTTC
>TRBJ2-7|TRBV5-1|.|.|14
CASSFSGAGYEQYF
TGCGCCAGCAGCTTTTCGGGGGCCGGGTACGAGCAGTACTTC
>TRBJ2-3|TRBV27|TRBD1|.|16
CASSLTRTGLPDTQYF
TGTGCCAGCAGTCTCACGAGGACAGGCCTTCCAGATACGCAGTATTTT
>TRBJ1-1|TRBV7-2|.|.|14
CASSLDFMNTEAFF
TGTGCCAGCAGCTTAGACTTCATGAACACTGAAGCTTTCTTT
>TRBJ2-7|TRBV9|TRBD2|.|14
CASSPGTSFHEQYF
TGTGCCAGCAGCCCGGGGACTAGCTTCCACGAGCAGTACTTC
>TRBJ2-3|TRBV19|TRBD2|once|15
CASSIGTSGADTQYF
TGTGCCAGTAGTATCGGGACTAGCGGCGCAGATACGCAGTATTTT
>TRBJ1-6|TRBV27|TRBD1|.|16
CASRLGTGGDNSPLHF
TGTGCCAGCAGGCTAGGGACAGGGGGAGATAATTCACCCCTCCACTTT
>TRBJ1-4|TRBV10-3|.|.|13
CAIRAQGGEKLFF
TGTGCCATCAGGGCCCAGGGAGGTGAAAAACTGTTTTTT
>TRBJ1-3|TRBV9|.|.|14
CASSPGSPGDTIYF
TGTGCCAGCAGCCCAGGGTCGCCGGGAGACACCATATATTTT
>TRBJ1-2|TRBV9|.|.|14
CASSVGAGGYGYTF
TGTGCCAGCAGCGTAGGGGCAGGAGGCTATGGCTACACCTTC
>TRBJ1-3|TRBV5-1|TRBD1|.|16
CASSSQGAMAGNTIYF
TGCGCCAGCAGCTCACAGGGGGCGATGGCTGGAAACACCATATATTTT
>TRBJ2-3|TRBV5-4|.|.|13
CASSLDRSGTQYF
TGTGCCAGCAGCTTGGACAGGAGCGGAACGCAGTATTTT
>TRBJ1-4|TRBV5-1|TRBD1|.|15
CASRPHRGEDEKLFF
TGCGCCAGCAGACCCCACAGGGGGGAAGATGAAAAACTGTTTTTT
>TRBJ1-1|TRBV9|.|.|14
CASSPGGTITEAFF
TGTGCCAGCAGCCCCGGGGGTACCATCACTGAAGCTTTCTTT